These T cell receptor beta chains were read from a single sample in a study of T cell responses to AZD1222 COVID-19 vaccine. Clones were sequenced by immunoSEQ multiplex PCR, and TCRdb holds only the in-frame ones, with some missing. This table has about 99,000 clones, over 90% appearing once. Sample: peripheral blood, taken on day 0 of AZD1222 vaccination. These receptors were taken from an adult in good health. Each CDR3 is given with its conserved first and last residue. The D gene is left open where the match is weak. Clone size is shown for a subset of rows, as once, few, many or a class of expanded clone.

v_call: TRBV7-8; clone_size: NA; d_call: NA; j_call: TRBJ2-6; cdr3_aa: CASSFDGAGANVLTF; cdr3_nt: TGTGCCAGCAGCTTTGACGGGGCTGGGGCCAACGTCCTGACTTTC
v_call: TRBV28; clone_size: once; d_call: NA; j_call: TRBJ1-1; cdr3_aa: CASSLPVDKGEAFF; cdr3_nt: TGTGCCAGCAGTTTACCGGTGGACAAAGGGGAAGCTTTCTTT
v_call: TRBV6-2/TRBV6-3; clone_size: NA; d_call: TRBD2; j_call: TRBJ2-7; cdr3_aa: CASSYSASGSYEQYF; cdr3_nt: TGTGCCAGCAGTTACTCGGCTAGCGGGAGCTACGAGCAGTACTTC
v_call: TRBV27; clone_size: once; d_call: NA; j_call: TRBJ1-6; cdr3_aa: CASSSPHREGYNSPLHF; cdr3_nt: TGTGCCAGCAGCTCCCCCCACAGGGAGGGATATAATTCACCCCTCCACTTT
v_call: TRBV11-3; clone_size: NA; d_call: NA; j_call: TRBJ2-1; cdr3_aa: CASSSRGWSLSYNEQFF; cdr3_nt: TGTGCCAGCAGCTCAAGGGGCTGGTCCCTTTCCTACAATGAGCAGTTCTTC
v_call: TRBV5-1; clone_size: NA; d_call: NA; j_call: TRBJ2-2; cdr3_aa: CASSWQAGELFF; cdr3_nt: TGCGCCAGCAGCTGGCAGGCCGGGGAGCTGTTTTTT
v_call: TRBV24-1; clone_size: NA; d_call: TRBD2; j_call: TRBJ2-2; cdr3_aa: CATSDLQRGGLAGELFF; cdr3_nt: TGTGCCACCAGTGATTTGCAACGGGGGGGACTGGCCGGGGAGCTGTTTTTT
v_call: TRBV9; clone_size: NA; d_call: NA; j_call: TRBJ2-7; cdr3_aa: CASSVKDSTYEQYF; cdr3_nt: TGTGCCAGCAGCGTAAAGGACTCAACCTACGAGCAGTACTTC
v_call: TRBV5-4; clone_size: NA; d_call: TRBD2; j_call: TRBJ2-5; cdr3_aa: CASSNAGGLQETQYF; cdr3_nt: TGTGCCAGCAGCAACGCGGGGGGCCTCCAAGAGACCCAGTACTTC
v_call: TRBV4-3; clone_size: NA; d_call: TRBD1; j_call: TRBJ1-2; cdr3_aa: CASSQDGATGTVYDGYTF; cdr3_nt: TGCGCCAGCAGCCAAGATGGCGCGACGGGGACAGTCTATGATGGCTACACCTTC
v_call: TRBV7-2; clone_size: NA; d_call: TRBD1; j_call: TRBJ2-1; cdr3_aa: CASSWGQSSYNEQFF; cdr3_nt: TGTGCCAGCAGCTGGGGACAGAGCTCCTACAATGAGCAGTTCTTC
v_call: TRBV7-9; clone_size: once; d_call: NA; j_call: TRBJ2-7; cdr3_aa: CASSFSRPDEQYF; cdr3_nt: TGTGCCAGCAGCTTTTCCAGACCCGACGAGCAGTACTTC